These 17 T cell receptor beta chains came from one sample sequenced in a study of blood T cell repertoires in COVID-19. Produced via immunoSEQ multiplex PCR; TCRdb's table is partial and in-frame only. The repertoire holds about 230,000 clones, with more than 75% as singletons. Sequences were obtained from peripheral blood. The origin of the receptors is a man in his forties or fifties with COVID-19, enrolled during active disease.

V usage is TRBV5-1 and J usage is TRBJ2-1; 7 bases align to TRBD2. There are 17 residues in the CDR3. CDR1 and CDR2 from the germline V gene are SGHRS and YFSETQ. Losses at the gene ends were 0 bases for V and 8 bases for J; bases not matched to a gene: 14. CDR3 in DNA: TGCGCCAGCAGCTTGGCCGTTTTTGGCGGGAGTGTCGATGAGCAGTTCTTC. Translated: CASSLAVFGGSVDEQFF.

This clone was seen only a few times. The gene calls are TRBV19 and TRBJ1-6; D is perhaps TRBD1 (6 bases). The CDR3 sequence is 18 residues long. In germline, CDR1 is LNHDA, CDR2 SQIVND (reference sequence). The V end was cut by 4 bases, the J end by 9 bases, with 25 bases between. The CDR3 nucleotides are TGTGCCAGTAGTAAAGACTTCGGGACCGGGGGGGCTTTTTCACCCCTCCACTTT. Its translation is CASSKDFGTGGAFSPLHF.

The rearrangement links TRBV5-5 to TRBJ2-3; TRBD2 aligns across 10 bases. CDR3 size: 16 residues. Trimming removed 4 bases from V and 3 bases from J; junction bases left unmatched: 8. Germline CDR1 reads SGHKS; CDR2 reads YYEKEE (reference sequence). Here the CDR3 DNA reads TGTGCCAGCAGCAAGCTAGCGGGAGCTGGTACAGATACGCAGTATTTT. It is translated as CASSKLAGAGTDTQYF.

The chain carries TRBV27 and TRBJ1-2; 8 nucleotides agree with TRBD1. This CDR3 spans 16 amino acids. CDR1 and CDR2 (germline): MNHEY, SMNVEV (reference sequence). V shed 2 bases, J shed 3 bases, and the junction held 8 bases outside the gene matches. The CDR3 reads CASSLNPGGDHYGYTF. Written as DNA, the CDR3 is TGTGCCAGCAGTTTAAATCCAGGGGGCGACCACTATGGCTACACCTTC.

The chain is built from TRBV11-3 and TRBJ2-2; tentatively, D is TRBD2 (5 bases). In germline, CDR1 is SGHNT, CDR2 YENEEA. The germline V and J ends were trimmed by 3 bases and 1 base, with 9 bases remaining between them. The CDR3 extends over 15 amino acids. CDR3: CASSFRGLNTGELFF. CDR3 in DNA: TGTGCCAGCAGCTTTCGAGGGTTGAACACCGGGGAGCTGTTTTTT.

The chain is built from TRBV28 and TRBJ2-3; D not resolved. Germline assignment: CDR1 MDHEN and CDR2 SYDVKM. The V end was cut by 6 bases, the J end by 2 bases, with 24 bases between. The CDR3 sequence is 18 residues long. The CDR3 reads CASSQVSGQKFITDTQYF. In DNA form, the CDR3 reads TGTGCCAGCAGCCAGGTTTCTGGCCAGAAGTTTATCACAGATACGCAGTATTTT.

This chain links TRBV5-1 with TRBJ1-4, with 7 bases aligning to TRBD1. Looked up from germline, CDR1 is SGHRS and CDR2 is YFSETQ. The length of the CDR3 is 15 residues. J lost 0 bases, V lost 4 bases, and 3 bases had no gene match. The CDR3 is CASSMGQSTNEKLFF. The CDR3 DNA follows: TGCGCCAGCAGCATGGGACAGTCAACTAATGAAAAACTGTTTTTT.

This clone was seen once. CDR3 nucleotide sequence: TGTGCCAGCAGTGGGGCCATGAACACTGAAGCTTTCTTT. As protein: CASSGAMNTEAFF. J is TRBJ1-1 and V is TRBV28, with D perhaps matching TRBD1 (5 bases). Germline-derived CDR1 and CDR2 are MDHEN and SYDVKM. The ends were cut back, 5 bases at V and 0 bases at J, with 7 bases in the middle. This CDR3 spans 13 amino acids.

This clone was picked up one time. V usage is TRBV6-5 and J usage is TRBJ2-3; 12 bases match TRBD2. This CDR3 comprises 15 residues. Germline V gene sequence: CDR1 MNHEY, CDR2 SVGAGI. Unmatched junction bases numbered 7, after V lost 6 bases and J lost 6 bases. In DNA, the CDR3 is TGTGCCAGCAGAACCCTAGCGGGAGGGTACGATACGCAGTATTTT. Translation: CASRTLAGGYDTQYF.

V and J are TRBV4-1 and TRBJ2-3; 11 bases are a match to TRBD2. Trimming removed 3 bases from V and 4 bases from J; junction bases left unmatched: 9. CDR1 and CDR2 from the germline V gene are MGHRA and YSYEKL. This CDR3 is built from 17 residues. DNA for the CDR3: TGCGCCAGCAGCCAGAGGGTTAGCGGGAGGGCCGCAGATACGCAGTATTTT. It encodes CASSQRVSGRAADTQYF.

The chain couples TRBV5-5 to TRBJ2-1, with 13 positions matching TRBD2. The CDR3 is 18 amino acids. Per germline, CDR1 SGHKS and CDR2 YYEKEE (reference sequence). V gave up 6 bases and J gave up 3 bases; unmatched junction bases: 12. In DNA, the CDR3 is TGTGCCAGCATGGGATATAGGACTAGCGGGGGTTTCTACAATGAGCAGTTCTTC. As protein: CASMGYRTSGGFYNEQFF.

The chain carries TRBV19 and TRBJ2-1, with a tentative D call TRBD1 (6 bases). The germline V gene has CDR1 LNHDA and CDR2 SQIVND (reference sequence). V lost 5 bases and J lost 5, with 16 bases in between. The CDR3 has 15 residues. Here the CDR3 DNA reads TGTGCCAGTAGTGCCCCTCGACAGGCAAACAATGAGCAGTTCTTC. Its translation is CASSAPRQANNEQFF.

This clone was seen more than once but under ten times. V gene TRBV6-6 combines with J gene TRBJ1-5, with a weak D call TRBD1 (5 bases). V was clipped by 5 bases and J by 2 bases, with 10 bases between them. Germline V gene data show CDR1 as MNHNY and CDR2 as SVGAGI (reference sequence). This CDR3 has 14 residues. The CDR3 DNA is TGTGCCAGCAGTCCAGGGTTTGGCAATCAGCCCCAGCATTTT. Protein sequence: CASSPGFGNQPQHF.

The V gene is TRBV5-3, the J gene TRBJ1-4; 10 nucleotides line up with TRBD1. TRBV5-3 is flagged as an ORF with uncertain function. Trimming cost V 0 bases and J 7 bases; bases outside gene matches: 6. The CDR3 has 16 residues. CDR3 protein: CARSLGDRGLSEKLFF. Written as DNA, the CDR3 is TGTGCCAGAAGCTTGGGTGACAGGGGGCTTAGTGAAAAACTGTTTTTT.

V usage is TRBV6-5 and J usage is TRBJ1-1; D is uncertain. Deletions cut 0 bases from V and 0 bases from J, with 8 bases between. The germline gives CDR1 MNHEY, CDR2 SVGAGI. The CDR3 sequence is 15 residues long. CDR3 sequence: CASSYSQIMNTEAFF. The CDR3 DNA is TGTGCCAGCAGTTACTCACAGATAATGAACACTGAAGCTTTCTTT.

V is TRBV18 and J is TRBJ1-6, with a possible D match to TRBD1 (6 bases). V dropped 1 base and J dropped 3 bases, with 7 bases sitting between them. The germline gives CDR1 KGHSH, CDR2 LQKENI. CDR3 length equals 15 residues. Written as DNA, the CDR3 is TGTGCCAGCTCACCACGGACAGACTATAATTCACCCCTCCACTTT. Its translation: CASSPRTDYNSPLHF.

The chain is built from TRBV10-3 and TRBJ2-7; possible D gene TRBD1, 7 bases. Trimming stripped 11 bases from V and 3 bases from J, with 14 bases between. Germline V CDR1 and CDR2: ENHRY, SYGVKD. The CDR3 covers 12 residues. The CDR3 coding sequence is TGTGCCGTCCGCAGGGGGGACTACGAGCAGTACTTC. It codes for CAVRRGDYEQYF.